This paragraph covers one TCR beta chain sequence. The data derive from a study of blood T cell repertoires in COVID-19. As for the study in general: The origin of the acute and convalescent COVID-19 samples was the United States, Italy and Spain. From T cells, B-cell-depleted T cells, or PBMCs came the material, which was cDNA or gDNA.

This CDR3 comprises 15 residues. Trimming took 5 bases from V and 6 from J; bases not matched to a gene: 8. Germline CDR1 LNHDA, CDR2 SQIVND (reference sequence). Clones were sequenced by immunoSEQ multiplex PCR, and TCRdb holds only the in-frame ones, with some missing. Among some 73,000 clones listed, roughly 85% were seen once. This sequence was found in a woman aged 80 or over with active or convalescent COVID-19. Source material: peripheral blood. V is TRBV19 and J is TRBJ2-3; 10 nucleotides agree with TRBD1. The chain's CDR3 is CASSVGTGEVDTQYF. DNA of the CDR3: TGTGCCAGTAGTGTGGGGACAGGGGAGGTGGATACGCAGTATTTT.